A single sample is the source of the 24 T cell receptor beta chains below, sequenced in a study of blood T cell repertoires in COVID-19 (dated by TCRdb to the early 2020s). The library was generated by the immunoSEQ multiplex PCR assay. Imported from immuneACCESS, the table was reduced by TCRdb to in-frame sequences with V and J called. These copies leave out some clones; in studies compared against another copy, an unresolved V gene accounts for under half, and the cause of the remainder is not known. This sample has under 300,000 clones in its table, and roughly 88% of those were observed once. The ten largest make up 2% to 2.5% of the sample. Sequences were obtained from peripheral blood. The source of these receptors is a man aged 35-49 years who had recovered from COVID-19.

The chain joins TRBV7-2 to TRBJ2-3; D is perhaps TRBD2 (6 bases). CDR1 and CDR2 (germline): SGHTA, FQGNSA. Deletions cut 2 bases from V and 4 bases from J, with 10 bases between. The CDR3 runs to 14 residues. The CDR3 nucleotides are TGTGCCAGCAGCTTACTTACGGGGGCAGATACGCAGTATTTT. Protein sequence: CASSLLTGADTQYF.

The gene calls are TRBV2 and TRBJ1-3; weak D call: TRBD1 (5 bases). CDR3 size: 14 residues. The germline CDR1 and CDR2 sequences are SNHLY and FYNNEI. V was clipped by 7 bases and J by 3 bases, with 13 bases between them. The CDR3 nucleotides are TGTGCCAGCAAGGAGGGGATCGGTGGAAACACCATATATTTT. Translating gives CASKEGIGGNTIYF.

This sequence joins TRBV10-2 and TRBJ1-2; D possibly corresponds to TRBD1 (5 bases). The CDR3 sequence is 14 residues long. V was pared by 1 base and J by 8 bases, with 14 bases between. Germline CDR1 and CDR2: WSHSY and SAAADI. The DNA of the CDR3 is TGCGCCAGCAGTGAGTTACAGGACCCTAAGGGCTACACCTTC. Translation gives CASSELQDPKGYTF.

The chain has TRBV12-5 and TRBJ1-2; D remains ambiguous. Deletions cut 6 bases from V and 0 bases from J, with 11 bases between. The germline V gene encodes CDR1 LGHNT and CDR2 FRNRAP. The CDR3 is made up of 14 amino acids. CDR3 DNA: TGTGCTAGTGGCCCCGCTGGGCCTAACTATGGCTACACCTTC. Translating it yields CASGPAGPNYGYTF. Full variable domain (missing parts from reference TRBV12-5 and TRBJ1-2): DARVTQTPRHKVTEMGQEVTMRCQPILGHNTVFWYRQTMMQGLELLAYFRNRAPLDDSGMPKDRFSAEMPDATLATLKIQPSEPRDSAVYFCASGPAGPNYGYTFGSGTRLTVV.

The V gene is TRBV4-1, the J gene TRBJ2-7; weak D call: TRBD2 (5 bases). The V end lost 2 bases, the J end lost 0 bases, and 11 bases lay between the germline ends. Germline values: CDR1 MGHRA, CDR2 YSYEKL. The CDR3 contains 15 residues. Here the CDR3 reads CASSQKGGGSYEQYF. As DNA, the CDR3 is TGCGCCAGCAGCCAAAAAGGAGGAGGCTCCTACGAGCAGTACTTC.

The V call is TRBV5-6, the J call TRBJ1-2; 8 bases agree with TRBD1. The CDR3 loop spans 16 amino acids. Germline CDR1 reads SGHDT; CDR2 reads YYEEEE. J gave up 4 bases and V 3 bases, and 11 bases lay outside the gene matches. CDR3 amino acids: CASSSPGTGRIYGYTF. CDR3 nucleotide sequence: TGTGCCAGCAGCTCTCCCGGGACAGGCCGTATCTATGGCTACACCTTC.

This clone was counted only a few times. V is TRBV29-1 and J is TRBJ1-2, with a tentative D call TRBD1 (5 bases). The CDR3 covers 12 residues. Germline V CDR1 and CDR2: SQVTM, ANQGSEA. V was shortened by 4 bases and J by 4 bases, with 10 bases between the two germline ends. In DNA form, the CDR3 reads TGCAGCGTTGTGGGGCAGCTCTATGGCTACACCTTC. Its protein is CSVVGQLYGYTF.

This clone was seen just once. This CDR3 reads CSAASNNEQFF. The CDR3 coding sequence is TGCAGTGCTGCATCTAACAATGAGCAGTTCTTC. The chain uses TRBV20-1 and TRBJ2-1; D uncertain. The CDR3 extends over 11 amino acids. V lost 5 bases and J lost 5, with 7 bases in between. Germline values: CDR1 DFQATT, CDR2 SNEGSKA (reference sequence).

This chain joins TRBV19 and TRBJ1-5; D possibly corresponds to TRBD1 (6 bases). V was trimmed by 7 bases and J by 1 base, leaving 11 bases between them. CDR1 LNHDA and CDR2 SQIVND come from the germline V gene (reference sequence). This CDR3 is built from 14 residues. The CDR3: CASKGGISNQPQHF. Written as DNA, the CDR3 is TGTGCCAGTAAGGGGGGGATAAGCAATCAGCCCCAGCATTTT.

CDR3 bases: TGTGCCAGTAGGGGGGGGGTTAAGGACGAAGCTTTCTTT. Its translation: CASRGGVKDEAFF. The gene calls are TRBV19 and TRBJ1-1, with D perhaps matching TRBD1 (5 bases). The V gene lost 6 bases and the J gene lost 8 bases, with 16 bases spanning the gap. CDR1 LNHDA and CDR2 SQIVND come from the germline V gene (reference sequence). This CDR3 region has 13 residues. Using reference TRBV19 and TRBJ1-1 for the parts outside the CDR3, the full variable domain is DGGITQSPKYLFRKEGQNVTLSCEQNLNHDAMYWYRQDPGQGLRLIYYSQIVNDFQKGDIAEGYSVSREKKESFPLTVTSAQKNPTAFYLCASRGGVKDEAFFGQGTRLTVV.

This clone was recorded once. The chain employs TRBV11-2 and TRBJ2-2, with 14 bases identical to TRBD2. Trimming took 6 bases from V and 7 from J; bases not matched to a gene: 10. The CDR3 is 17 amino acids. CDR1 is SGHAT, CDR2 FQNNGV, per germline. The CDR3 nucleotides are TGTGCCAGCAGTCGGACTAGCGGGGGGTTGTATAGCGGGGAGCTGTTTTTT. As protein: CASSRTSGGLYSGELFF. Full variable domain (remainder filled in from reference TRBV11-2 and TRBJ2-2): EAGVAQSPRYKIIEKRQSVAFWCNPISGHATLYWYQQILGQGPKLLIQFQNNGVVDDSQLPKDRFSAERLKGVDSTLKIQPAKLEDSAVYLCASSRTSGGLYSGELFFGEGSRLTVL.

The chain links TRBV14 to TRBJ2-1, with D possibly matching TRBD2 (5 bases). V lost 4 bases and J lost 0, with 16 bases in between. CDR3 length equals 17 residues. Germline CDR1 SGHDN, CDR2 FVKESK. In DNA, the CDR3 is TGTGCCAGCAGCCGTAAGATGCCTGGGAGCTCCTACAATGAGCAGTTCTTC. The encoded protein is CASSRKMPGSSYNEQFF.

DNA of the CDR3: TGCGCCAGCAGCCAAGCCGGGACACTGACCGGGGAGCTGTTTTTT. Its translation: CASSQAGTLTGELFF. The rearrangement uses TRBV4-1 and TRBJ2-2; D perhaps matches TRBD1 (6 bases). The CDR3 contains 15 residues. CDR1 is MGHRA, CDR2 YSYEKL, per germline. Trimming took 1 base from V and 5 from J, leaving 11 bases between them.

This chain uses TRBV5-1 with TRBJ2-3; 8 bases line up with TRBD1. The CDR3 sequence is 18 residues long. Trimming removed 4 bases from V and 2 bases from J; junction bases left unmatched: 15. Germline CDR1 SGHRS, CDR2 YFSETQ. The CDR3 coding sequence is TGCGCCAGCAGCACGACCCCCCAACAGGGGGTTGACACAGATACGCAGTATTTT. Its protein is CASSTTPQQGVDTDTQYF.

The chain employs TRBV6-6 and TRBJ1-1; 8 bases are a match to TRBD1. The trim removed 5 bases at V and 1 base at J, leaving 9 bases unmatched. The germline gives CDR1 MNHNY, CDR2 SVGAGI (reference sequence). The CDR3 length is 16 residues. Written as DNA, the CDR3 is TGTGCCAGCAGTCCAGGACAGGGCGCTGGGAACACTGAAGCTTTCTTT. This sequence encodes CASSPGQGAGNTEAFF.

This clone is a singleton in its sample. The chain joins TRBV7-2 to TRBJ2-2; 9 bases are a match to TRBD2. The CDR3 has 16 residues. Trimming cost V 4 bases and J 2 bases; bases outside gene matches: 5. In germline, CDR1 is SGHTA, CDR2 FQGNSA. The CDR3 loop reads CASSSSGTSNTGELFF. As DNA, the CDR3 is TGTGCCAGCAGCTCTAGCGGGACTTCTAACACCGGGGAGCTGTTTTTT.

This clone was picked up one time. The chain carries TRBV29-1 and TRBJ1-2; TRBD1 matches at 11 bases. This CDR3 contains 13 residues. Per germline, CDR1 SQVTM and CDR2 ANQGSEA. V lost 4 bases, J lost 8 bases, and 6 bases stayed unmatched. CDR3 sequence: CSVGDRGLGGYTF. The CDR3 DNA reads TGCAGCGTTGGGGACAGGGGGTTGGGAGGCTACACCTTC.

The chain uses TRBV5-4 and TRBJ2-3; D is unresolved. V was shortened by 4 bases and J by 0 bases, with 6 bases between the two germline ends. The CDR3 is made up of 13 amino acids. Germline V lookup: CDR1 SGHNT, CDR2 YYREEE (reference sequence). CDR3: CASSPYSTDTQYF. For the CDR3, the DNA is TGTGCCAGCAGCCCGTATAGCACAGATACGCAGTATTTT.

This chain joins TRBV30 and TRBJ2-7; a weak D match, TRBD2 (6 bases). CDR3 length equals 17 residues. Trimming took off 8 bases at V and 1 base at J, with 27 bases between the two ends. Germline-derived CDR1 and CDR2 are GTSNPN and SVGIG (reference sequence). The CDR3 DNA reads TGTGCCGGATCAGACGGGACGGGACTGAAATCTTCCTACGAGCAGTACTTC. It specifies CAGSDGTGLKSSYEQYF.

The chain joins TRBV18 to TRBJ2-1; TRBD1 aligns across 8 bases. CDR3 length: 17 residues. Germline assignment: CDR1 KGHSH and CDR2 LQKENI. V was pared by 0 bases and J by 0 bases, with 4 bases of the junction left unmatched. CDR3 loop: CASSPPWTGSSYNEQFF. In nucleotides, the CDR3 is TGTGCCAGCTCACCACCGTGGACAGGGAGCTCCTACAATGAGCAGTTCTTC.

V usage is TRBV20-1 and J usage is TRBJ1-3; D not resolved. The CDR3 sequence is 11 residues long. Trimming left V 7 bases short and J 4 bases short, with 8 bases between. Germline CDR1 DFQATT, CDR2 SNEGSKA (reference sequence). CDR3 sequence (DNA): TGCAGTGTCCGGTGGGGAAACACCATATATTTT. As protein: CSVRWGNTIYF.

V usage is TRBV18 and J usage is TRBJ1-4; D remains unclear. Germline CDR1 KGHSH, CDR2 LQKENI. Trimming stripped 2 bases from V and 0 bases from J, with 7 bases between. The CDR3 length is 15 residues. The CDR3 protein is CASSPYISTNEKLFF. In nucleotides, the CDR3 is TGTGCCAGCTCACCATATATTTCAACTAATGAAAAACTGTTTTTT.

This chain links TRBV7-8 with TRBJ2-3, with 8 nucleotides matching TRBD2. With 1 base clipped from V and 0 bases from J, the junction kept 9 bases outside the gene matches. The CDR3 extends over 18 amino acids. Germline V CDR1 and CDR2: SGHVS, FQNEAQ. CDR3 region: CASSLGFQTSASTDTQYF. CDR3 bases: TGTGCCAGCAGCTTAGGGTTCCAGACTAGCGCGAGCACAGATACGCAGTATTTT.

CDR3 DNA: TGTGCCAGCAGTTACTCAGGGGATTTGGCGAACTATGGCTACACCTTC. It translates to CASSYSGDLANYGYTF. The chain is built from TRBV6-6 and TRBJ1-2; D is perhaps TRBD1 (5 bases). The CDR3 spans 16 residues. The germline gives CDR1 MNHNY, CDR2 SVGAGI (reference sequence). The V end was cut by 0 bases, the J end by 2 bases, with 13 bases between.